This is a list of T cell receptor beta chains from one sample in a study of cytomegalovirus exposure and HLA in healthy donors. Some clones are missing from TCRdb's copy, which holds only in-frame ones; the method was immunoSEQ multiplex PCR. The data contain tens of thousands of clones, roughly 86% of them singletons. Input material: PBMCs. Receptors originate from a human donor in good health. Both conserved end residues are part of each CDR3. The D gene is left open where the match is weak. Size is stated for part of the rows, as once, few or many counts, or as a class when the clone is expanded.

V gene	J gene	D gene	clone size	CDR3 DNA	CDR3 protein
TRBV28	TRBJ2-7	NA	NA	TGTGCCGCAAGAGGCTCCCCTACCTACGAGCAGTACTTC	CAARGSPTYEQYF
TRBV27	TRBJ1-1	NA	NA	TGTGCCAGCAGGGACACCTACGACACTGAAGCTTTCTTT	CASRDTYDTEAFF
TRBV6-1	TRBJ1-3	TRBD1	few	TGTGCCATCCTAAAGGGACAGGGGGCAGGAAACACCATATATTTT	CAILKGQGAGNTIYF
TRBV7-2	TRBJ2-7	NA	NA	TGTGCCAGCAGCCTCTCTAGAGTAACCTACGAGCAGTACTTC	CASSLSRVTYEQYF
TRBV7-8	TRBJ1-4	NA	NA	TGTGCCAGCAGCCCAAACTTCGGGTTAGGGAGTGAAAAACTGTTTTTT	CASSPNFGLGSEKLFF
TRBV30	TRBJ2-5	NA	few	TGTGCCTGGAGTGTACTCTCCGGGGGTACCCAGTACTTC	CAWSVLSGGTQYF
TRBV7-2	TRBJ2-7	TRBD1	once	TGTGCCAGCGTCGTTACAGGGGGCGCCTCCTACGAGCAGTACTTC	CASVVTGGASYEQYF
TRBV11-2	TRBJ1-5	TRBD1	NA	TGTGCCAGCAGTTCGACAGGGAGCGGGCAGCCCCAGCATTTT	CASSSTGSGQPQHF
TRBV5-4	TRBJ2-1	NA	NA	TGTGCCAGCAGCCTCGGTCGCGGTTCCAATGAGCAGTTCTTC	CASSLGRGSNEQFF
TRBV4-2	TRBJ2-1	TRBD2	NA	TGTGCCAGCAGCCGAGAGCGGGGACTCCGAACCTACAATGAGCAGTTCTTC	CASSRERGLRTYNEQFF
TRBV27	TRBJ2-7	NA	NA	TGTGCCAGCGGACTAAAGTGGAACTACGAGCAGTACTTC	CASGLKWNYEQYF
TRBV21-1	TRBJ2-7	NA	once	TGTGCCAGCAGCAAAGGGCTTTGGTCGTGGGAGCAGTACTTC	CASSKGLWSWEQYF
TRBV5-1	TRBJ1-2	TRBD1	NA	TGCGCCAGCAGCTTGACAGGGGGAAAAGAGGGCTACACCTTC	CASSLTGGKEGYTF
TRBV28	TRBJ2-1	TRBD2	NA	TGTGCCAGCATAGTGGAATTAGCGGGAGGTTTCTACAATGAGCAGTTCTTC	CASIVELAGGFYNEQFF
TRBV28	TRBJ2-7	NA	NA	TGTGCCAGCAGTTTACAAGGTAGAGGGGGTTACGAGCAGTACTTC	CASSLQGRGGYEQYF